This T cell receptor beta chain was captured in a study of blood T cell repertoires in COVID-19. Across the study: Acute and convalescent COVID-19 samples came from the United States, Italy and Spain. Sample material is recorded as cDNA or gDNA derived from T cells, B-cell-depleted T cells, or PBMCs.

Original analysis: By means of reference gene primer amplification, nucleated cell counts were estimated. Sequencing was performed with immunoSEQ multiplex PCR; in TCRdb, only in-frame clones are kept and a portion is missing. V, J and clone size are those of that table, while D and trimming were read from the DNA. The sample contains around 190,000 clones, approximately 79% of which appear only once. The V and J ends lost 5 bases and 13 bases respectively, with 14 bases between them. This CDR3 contains 12 residues. Germline values: CDR1 MNHEY, CDR2 SVGEGT. The TCR originated in a woman aged 50 to 60 with acute or convalescent COVID-19. Material for sequencing was peripheral blood. The V and J genes are TRBV6-2 or TRBV6-3 and TRBJ1-4, with D hard to call. The CDR3: CASSDPPGGLFF. The CDR3 DNA follows: TGTGCCAGCAGTGACCCCCCAGGTGGACTGTTTTTT.